Below, 20 T cell receptor beta chains from the same sample are listed, as sequenced in a study of cytomegalovirus exposure and HLA in healthy donors. It was with 60 Vbeta and 13 Jbeta primers that the PCR ran. TCRdb's table, derived via immunoSEQ multiplex PCR, lists solely in-frame clones and lacks some. The sample holds roughly 100,000 clones, about 77% seen once. What was sequenced was PBMCs. These receptors were taken from a woman aged 40 to 50 in good health and CMV-seronegative.

The table lists this clone with a count of one. The chain is built from TRBV5-1 and TRBJ1-1; D ambiguous. CDR1 is SGHRS, CDR2 YFSETQ, per germline. The CDR3 is 13 amino acids. Trimming removed 0 bases from V and 7 bases from J, with 10 bases in between. CDR3 nucleotides: TGCGCCAGCAGCTTGGGACGAGGTGTTGAAGCTTTCTTT. Protein sequence: CASSLGRGVEAFF.

The rearrangement links TRBV9 to TRBJ2-1; TRBD2 matches 8 bases. Germline trimming cut 3 bases from V and 12 bases from J; bases unmatched to any gene: 14. Germline CDR1 reads SGDLS; CDR2 reads YYNGEE. The CDR3 runs 15 residues. In nucleotides, the CDR3 is TGTGCCAGCAGCGGGGCGGGGGGCGACGTCATGAGGCAGTTCTTC. The encoded protein is CASSGAGGDVMRQFF.

The J gene is TRBJ1-2, the V gene TRBV11-2; 11 nucleotides match TRBD1. V gave up 5 bases and J gave up 2 bases; unmatched junction bases: 4. This CDR3 contains 15 residues. Germline V CDR1 and CDR2: SGHAT, FQNNGV. CDR3 amino acids: CASSRDRGGNYGYTF. The CDR3 DNA reads TGTGCCAGCAGCCGGGACAGGGGGGGGAACTATGGCTACACCTTC.

V gene TRBV5-1 combines with J gene TRBJ2-3; 8 positions match TRBD2. The germline gives CDR1 SGHRS, CDR2 YFSETQ. CDR3 length: 16 amino acids. V trimming: 1 base; J trimming: 11 bases; junction bases outside the gene matches: 15. The CDR3 is CASSLSGGVPPPGQYF. The DNA of the CDR3 is TGCGCCAGCAGCTTGTCGGGGGGGGTTCCTCCCCCGGGGCAGTATTTT.

V gene TRBV2 combines with J gene TRBJ1-1; D perhaps matches TRBD1 (5 bases). Trimming removed 6 bases at V and 5 bases at J, with 13 bases between. Germline CDR1 SNHLY, CDR2 FYNNEI. The CDR3 contains 13 residues. The CDR3 reads CASRAEGRTEAFF. The DNA of the CDR3 is TGTGCCAGCAGGGCGGAGGGGAGGACTGAAGCTTTCTTT.

The chain has TRBV5-1 and TRBJ2-1, with D tentatively TRBD2 (6 bases). The CDR3 loop spans 16 amino acids. Germline loops: CDR1 SGHRS, CDR2 YFSETQ. The germline V and J ends were trimmed by 0 bases and 4 bases, with 14 bases remaining between them. In nucleotides, the CDR3 is TGCGCCAGCAGCTTGGTGGGGGGTGCTCCTTACAATGAGCAGTTCTTC. This translates into CASSLVGGAPYNEQFF.

This clone was observed once. V is TRBV5-8 and J is TRBJ1-3, with D uncertain. V was trimmed by 4 bases and J by 2 bases, leaving 13 bases between them. The CDR3 totals 15 residues. Germline values: CDR1 SGHTS, CDR2 YDEGEE. The CDR3 sequence is CASSRDYAPGNTIYF. The CDR3 coding sequence is TGTGCCAGCAGCCGGGATTATGCCCCTGGAAACACCATATATTTT.

This clone was detected once. The V gene is TRBV5-4, the J gene TRBJ2-7, with D possibly TRBD1 on 6 matching bases. The germline gives CDR1 SGHNT, CDR2 YYREEE (reference sequence). V was trimmed by 4 bases and J by 2 bases, leaving 10 bases between them. This CDR3 has 13 amino acids. CDR3 protein: CASSNRQAYEQYF. CDR3 nucleotide sequence: TGTGCCAGCAGCAACAGACAGGCCTACGAGCAGTACTTC.

This chain joins TRBV29-1 and TRBJ2-5; 10 bases agree with TRBD2. Germline CDR1 SQVTM, CDR2 ANQGSEA. The length of the CDR3 is 15 residues. With 4 bases clipped from V and 1 base from J, the junction kept 6 bases outside the gene matches. The CDR3 region is CSVGGRTSGQETQYF. CDR3 bases: TGCAGCGTTGGGGGGAGGACTAGCGGCCAAGAGACCCAGTACTTC. The full variable domain, in which reference TRBV29-1 and TRBJ2-5 provide the parts outside the CDR3, is SAVISQKPSRDICQRGTSLTIQCQVDSQVTMMFWYRQQPGQSLTLIATANQGSEATYESGFVIDKFPISRPNLTFSTLTVSNMSPEDSSIYLCSVGGRTSGQETQYFGPGTRLLVL.

J is TRBJ1-1 and V is TRBV9; a possible D gene is TRBD1 (5 bases). V was cut by 4 bases and J by 4 bases, with 17 bases left in between. Germline assignment: CDR1 SGDLS and CDR2 YYNGEE. The CDR3 runs to 15 residues. This CDR3 reads CASSPQVQGGTEAFF. The CDR3 DNA reads as TGTGCCAGCAGCCCCCAAGTCCAGGGAGGCACTGAAGCTTTCTTT.

The rearrangement uses TRBV30 and TRBJ2-3, with 7 bases lining up with TRBD1. Germline CDR1 is GTSNPN and CDR2 is SVGIG (reference sequence). Losses at the gene ends were 2 bases for V and 4 bases for J; bases not matched to a gene: 3. The CDR3 is made up of 13 amino acids. The CDR3 DNA is TGTGCCTGGAGTAGGGGGCTTGCAGATACGCAGTATTTT. It specifies CAWSRGLADTQYF.

The chain combines TRBV27 with TRBJ1-4; weak D call: TRBD1 (5 bases). Trimming stripped 5 bases from V and 5 bases from J, with 15 bases between. From germline, CDR1 is MNHEY and CDR2 SMNVEV (reference sequence). The CDR3 length is 15 residues. CDR3 nucleotide sequence: TGTGCCAGCAGTCCCCGGACACTTAAGAATGAAAAACTGTTTTTT. The encoded protein is CASSPRTLKNEKLFF.

This chain joins TRBV10-3 and TRBJ1-5; 7 nucleotides align to TRBD1. With 11 bases clipped from V and 4 bases from J, the junction kept 11 bases outside the gene matches. Germline CDR1 ENHRY, CDR2 SYGVKD. This CDR3 contains 14 residues. The CDR3 DNA is TGTGCCGTATCCCGACAGGGTGAGAATCAGCCCCAGCATTTT. As protein: CAVSRQGENQPQHF.

The chain links TRBV19 to TRBJ2-7; unclear D gene. This CDR3 has 12 amino acids. Trimming cost V 4 bases and J 2 bases, with 6 bases left between them. CDR1 is LNHDA and CDR2 is SQIVND in the germline V gene (reference sequence). CDR3 sequence: CASSTSAYEQYF. CDR3 coding DNA: TGTGCCAGTAGTACGTCAGCCTACGAGCAGTACTTC.

In its sample, this clone was seen a few times. The chain couples TRBV6-5 to TRBJ2-4; 7 bases align to TRBD1. This CDR3 contains 15 residues. Looked up from germline, CDR1 is MNHEY and CDR2 is SVGAGI. V lost 0 bases, J lost 6 bases, and 5 bases stayed unmatched. CDR3 in amino acids: CASSYSNRGGNIQYF. The CDR3, as DNA: TGTGCCAGCAGTTACTCGAACAGGGGTGGAAACATTCAGTACTTC.

A few counts support this clone. The rearrangement joins TRBV4-1 to TRBJ2-7; 8 bases are shared with TRBD2. The germline gives CDR1 MGHRA, CDR2 YSYEKL. V was clipped by 4 bases and J by 2 bases; unmatched bases: 7. This CDR3 comprises 15 residues. CDR3 residues: CASSLTPGLAYEQYF. CDR3 DNA sequence: TGCGCCAGCAGCCTCACGCCGGGACTAGCCTACGAGCAGTACTTC.

V usage is TRBV4-1 and J usage is TRBJ2-2; the D gene is possibly TRBD2 (6 bases). The germline gives CDR1 MGHRA, CDR2 YSYEKL. The CDR3 has 17 amino acids. Trimming pared 4 bases from V and 2 bases from J, leaving 17 bases between. The chain's CDR3 is CASSRLPGGTNTGELFF. DNA of the CDR3: TGCGCCAGCAGCCGACTCCCCGGGGGAACTAACACCGGGGAGCTGTTTTTT.

The gene calls are TRBV18 and TRBJ2-1; D gene ambiguous. V was trimmed by 4 bases and J by 5 bases, leaving 9 bases between them. Germline CDR1 reads KGHSH; CDR2 reads LQKENI. The CDR3 totals 13 residues. The CDR3 sequence: CASSLKPHNEQFF. The CDR3, as DNA: TGTGCCAGCTCACTAAAGCCACACAATGAGCAGTTCTTC.

This chain joins TRBV2 and TRBJ1-1; D is unresolved. This CDR3 comprises 14 residues. V dropped 1 base and J dropped 4 bases, with 10 bases sitting between them. The germline CDR1 and CDR2 sequences are SNHLY and FYNNEI. CDR3 DNA: TGTGCCAGCAGTGAAGGGTACCGGGGCACTGAAGCTTTCTTT. Translated, it gives CASSEGYRGTEAFF.

The V and J genes are TRBV19 and TRBJ2-1, with D tentatively TRBD2 (5 bases). The length of the CDR3 is 14 residues. CDR1 is LNHDA and CDR2 is SQIVND in the germline V gene (reference sequence). Trimming removed 6 bases at V and 2 bases at J, with 11 bases between. The CDR3 is CASRTGSAYNEQFF. The CDR3 DNA reads TGTGCCAGTAGAACGGGGTCAGCCTACAATGAGCAGTTCTTC.